These 26 T cell receptor beta chains came from one sample sequenced in a study of Graves' ophthalmopathy and Graves' hyperthyroidism. CDR3 regions of TCR beta were amplified from RNA transcripts. Second-round multiplex PCR came after a first-round RT-PCR that employed HTBI primers. TCRdb re-called the multiplex PCR reads through MiXCR, storing one row per CDR3 protein. The sample holds approximately 1.2 million distinct CDR3 sequences; roughly 35% are singletons and the top ten take over 8.5%. The source material was peripheral blood or thyroid tissue (not recorded which). The receptors were gathered from an adult man with Graves' hyperthyroidism.

The gene calls are TRBV10-3 and TRBJ1-2; 10 bases agree with TRBD1. The length of the CDR3 is 14 residues. Germline V lookup: CDR1 ENHRY, CDR2 SYGVKD. The V and J ends lost 6 bases and 3 bases, in that order; junction bases with no gene match: 4. CDR3 residues: CAISQGTGDYGYTF. CDR3 nucleotide sequence: TGTGCCATCAGCCAAGGGACAGGGGACTATGGCTACACCTTC.

This chain uses TRBV6-5 with TRBJ2-5, with 9 bases that match TRBD2. Unmatched junction bases numbered 9, after V lost 8 bases and J lost 5 bases. Germline lookup yields CDR1 MNHEY and CDR2 SVGAGI. The CDR3 runs to 14 residues. The CDR3 spells CASEGASGIETQYF. For the CDR3, the DNA is TGTGCCAGCGAGGGGGCTAGCGGGATTGAGACCCAGTACTTC.

Comments on this clonotype: Given a much more abundant clone one base away, this may be a read error. The chain uses TRBV20-1 and TRBJ1-2; the D gene is possibly TRBD1 (6 bases). V lost 7 bases to trimming and J lost 4 bases, with 19 bases between them. Germline V gene sequence: CDR1 DFQATT, CDR2 SNEGSKA (reference sequence). This CDR3 comprises 14 residues. CDR3 DNA sequence: TGCAGTGGGACGGGACCGGGGGCAGTCTATGGCTACACCTTC. Amino acid sequence: CSGTGPGAVYGYTF.

The chain has TRBV19 and TRBJ1-2; D call uncertain. The CDR3 runs 22 residues. Germline CDR1 reads LNHDA; CDR2 reads SQIVND (reference sequence). The V end was cut by 0 bases, the J end by 3 bases, with 32 bases between. In DNA, the CDR3 is TGTGCCAGTAGTATAGAGAATAGTTGGGCCCAACGACGGGCCGGAATCGACTATGGCTACACCTTC. Residues: CASSIENSWAQRRAGIDYGYTF.

This sequence joins TRBV7-9 and TRBJ1-6; no reliable D call. The CDR3 runs to 16 residues. Trimming shortened V by 6 bases and J by 3 bases, and 15 bases separated the two germline ends. Germline CDR1 and CDR2: SEHNR and FQNEAQ (reference sequence). CDR3 nucleotide sequence: TGTGCCAGCAGTTTTCACTTGGACTACTATAATTCACCCCTCCACTTT. As protein: CASSFHLDYYNSPLHF.

This clonotype has a single count. A much larger clonotype is one base distant, so this may be a read error. The V and J genes are TRBV24-1 and TRBJ2-5; D ambiguous. V was trimmed by 9 bases and J by 0 bases, leaving 16 bases between them. The CDR3 spans 15 residues. Germline CDR1 reads KGHDR; CDR2 reads SFDVKD. DNA of the CDR3: TGTGCCACCGGTACCCCTTCTCAGTACCAAGAGACCCAGTACTTC. It codes for CATGTPSQYQETQYF.

V is TRBV20-1 and J is TRBJ1-1; no clear D. This CDR3 has 11 residues. Trimming left V 8 bases short and J 1 base short, with 8 bases between. CDR1 is DFQATT and CDR2 is SNEGSKA in the germline V gene (reference sequence). The CDR3 here is CSFGWNTEAFF. The CDR3 coding sequence is TGCAGTTTCGGGTGGAACACTGAAGCTTTCTTT.

This rearrangement joins TRBV28 to TRBJ2-7, with unresolved D. The CDR3 sequence is 13 residues long. Per germline, CDR1 MDHEN and CDR2 SYDVKM. Trimming took 6 bases from V and 2 from J, leaving 11 bases between them. The CDR3 spells CASRNTLAYEQYF. CDR3 DNA: TGTGCCAGCAGAAACACCTTAGCCTACGAGCAGTACTTC.

About this clonotype itself: This sequence may be a read error, since a much larger clone differs from it by one base. V usage is TRBV4-1 and J usage is TRBJ1-1; D remains unclear. This CDR3 is built from 13 residues. Germline loops: CDR1 MGHRA, CDR2 YSYEKL. In DNA, the CDR3 is TGCGCCGGCAGCCAAGAGACCAACCTGGCAGCTTTCTTT. Residues: CAGSQETNLAAFF.

There are many counts of this clonotype. This chain joins TRBV19 and TRBJ1-6; unclear D gene. V lost 9 bases to trimming and J lost 5 bases, with 11 bases between them. This CDR3 has 13 amino acids. Per the germline V gene, CDR1 is LNHDA and CDR2 is SQIVND (reference sequence). The CDR3 here is CASGMGNNSPLHF. The CDR3 region has the DNA TGTGCCAGCGGTATGGGTAATAATTCACCCCTCCACTTT.

The chain combines TRBV2 with TRBJ1-2; D not resolved. The CDR3 totals 10 residues. V lost 7 bases to trimming and J lost 8 bases, with 8 bases between them. The V gene's germline CDR1 is SNHLY and CDR2 FYNNEI. CDR3 DNA: TGTGCCAGCAATAAGGACGGCTACACCTTC. This encodes CASNKDGYTF.

This clonotype occurred a few times. V gene TRBV18 combines with J gene TRBJ1-5, with 9 nucleotides matching TRBD1. The V gene end was trimmed by 0 bases and the J gene end by 2 bases; junction bases not matched to a gene: 5. The germline gives CDR1 KGHSH, CDR2 LQKENI. This CDR3 is 17 amino acids long. The CDR3 loop reads CASSPPGQGVGNQPQHF. The CDR3, as DNA: TGTGCCAGCTCACCACCGGGACAGGGAGTAGGCAATCAGCCCCAGCATTTT. Complete variable domain (other parts from reference TRBV18 and TRBJ1-5): NAGVMQNPRHLVRRRGQEARLRCSPMKGHSHVYWYRQLPEEGLKFMVYLQKENIIDESGMPKERFSAEFPKEGPSILRIQQVVRGDSAAYFCASSPPGQGVGNQPQHFGDGTRLSIL.

This rearrangement joins TRBV4-1 to TRBJ2-7, with no clear D. There are 17 residues in the CDR3. Germline loops: CDR1 MGHRA, CDR2 YSYEKL. Trimming removed 3 bases at V and 1 base at J, with 19 bases between. Written as DNA, the CDR3 is TGCGCCAGCAGCCACCCCTGGGCAAGGAAAGGGTCCTACGAGCAGTACTTC. Translating it yields CASSHPWARKGSYEQYF.

This clonotype was seen a few times. The V call is TRBV29-1, the J call TRBJ1-1; TRBD1 aligns across 7 bases. The CDR3 runs 13 residues. The V segment lost 7 bases and the J segment 0 bases; nucleotides outside the gene matches: 5. Per the germline V gene, CDR1 is SQVTM and CDR2 is ANQGSEA. Here the CDR3 reads CSGRQGVNTEAFF. Here the CDR3 DNA reads TGCAGCGGCAGACAGGGCGTGAACACTGAAGCTTTCTTT.

This clonotype was seen just once. This chain connects TRBV7-9 to TRBJ1-2, with D possibly matching TRBD1 (6 bases). The CDR3 is 14 amino acids. V was pared by 7 bases and J by 2 bases, with 14 bases between. Germline V gene sequence: CDR1 SEHNR, CDR2 FQNEAQ (reference sequence). In DNA form, the CDR3 reads TGTGCCAGCACCCTTGGACAGACGAACTATGGCTACACCTTC. This gives the protein CASTLGQTNYGYTF.

This clonotype has at least ten counts. The chain uses TRBV7-2 and TRBJ2-7, with D perhaps matching TRBD1 (6 bases). Germline V lookup: CDR1 SGHTA, CDR2 FQGNSA. The V and J ends lost 5 bases and 6 bases respectively, with 20 bases between them. CDR3 size: 15 residues. The CDR3 DNA follows: TGTGCCAGCAGCCGAGGACAGAATTTTTTCGTCGAGCAGTACTTC. Its translation: CASSRGQNFFVEQYF. Combining the CDR3 with reference TRBV7-2 and TRBJ2-7 gives the whole variable domain GAGVSQSPSNKVTEKGKDVELRCDPISGHTALYWYRQSLGQGLEFLIYFQGNSAPDKSGLPSDRFSAERTGGSVSTLTIQRTQQEDSAVYLCASSRGQNFFVEQYFGPGTRLTVT.

This clonotype has just a few counts. The V gene is TRBV4-2, the J gene TRBJ2-7, with 7 bases identical to TRBD2. The CDR3 has 15 amino acids. V lost 1 base to trimming and J lost 0 bases; unmatched junction nucleotides: 3. Germline V gene data show CDR1 as LGHNA and CDR2 as YNFKEQ. The CDR3 is CASSQVAGVSYEQYF. For the CDR3, the DNA is TGTGCCAGCAGCCAAGTTGCGGGAGTCTCCTACGAGCAGTACTTC.

This clonotype came up many times. The chain couples TRBV5-5 to TRBJ2-7; 12 bases are a match to TRBD1. CDR3 length: 15 amino acids. Trimming at V came to 4 bases and at J to 2 bases, leaving 4 bases not matched to a gene. In germline, CDR1 is SGHKS, CDR2 YYEKEE (reference sequence). In DNA, the CDR3 is TGTGCCAGCAGCACAGGGGACAGGGGGCCCTACGAGCAGTACTTC. Its translation is CASSTGDRGPYEQYF.

There are many counts of this clonotype. The chain is built from TRBV7-2 and TRBJ1-2, with a tentative D call TRBD1 (6 bases). Germline V CDR1 and CDR2: SGHTA, FQGNSA. The CDR3 has 13 residues. V dropped 7 bases and J dropped 3 bases, with 12 bases sitting between them. For the CDR3, the DNA is TGTGCCAGCAAGTTTGGGGGCGACTATGGCTACACCTTC. Its translation is CASKFGGDYGYTF.

This clonotype was seen a handful of times. The chain links TRBV6-5 to TRBJ2-7, with a tentative D call TRBD1 (5 bases). Germline V gene sequence: CDR1 MNHEY, CDR2 SVGAGI. CDR3 size: 13 residues. V was shortened by 6 bases and J by 3 bases, with 12 bases between the two germline ends. As DNA, the CDR3 is TGTGCCAGCAGCGACACCAGGGACTACGAGCAGTACTTC. This codes for CASSDTRDYEQYF.

The chain carries TRBV5-4 and TRBJ1-2, with 7 positions matching TRBD1. J lost 4 bases, V lost 4 bases, and 7 bases had no gene match. The CDR3 is 14 residues long. Germline assignment: CDR1 SGHNT and CDR2 YYREEE (reference sequence). CDR3 DNA: TGTGCCAGCAGCAGATCAGGGACAGCCTATGGCTACACCTTC. This sequence encodes CASSRSGTAYGYTF. Using reference TRBV5-4 and TRBJ1-2 for the parts outside the CDR3, the full variable domain is ETGVTQSPTHLIKTRGQQVTLRCSSQSGHNTVSWYQQALGQGPQFIFQYYREEENGRGNFPPRFSGLQFPNYSSELNVNALELDDSALYLCASSRSGTAYGYTFGSGTRLTVV.

As for this clonotype: The germline gene is not matched at one end of the junction; a read error may be the cause. The chain has TRBV7-2 and TRBJ2-5; 13 nucleotides agree with TRBD2. Germline assignment: CDR1 SGHTA and CDR2 FQGNSA. The CDR3 is made up of 15 amino acids. CDR3 coding DNA: TGTGCCAGCAGTTTAGTCGGACTAGCGGGAGAGGCCCAGTACTTC. It specifies CASSLVGLAGEAQYF.

V usage is TRBV29-1 and J usage is TRBJ1-5, with a possible D match to TRBD1 (5 bases). The CDR3 totals 17 residues. V dropped 6 bases and J dropped 11 bases, with 32 bases sitting between them. Looked up from germline, CDR1 is SQVTM and CDR2 is ANQGSEA. For the CDR3, the DNA is TGCAGCGTAGCGAGACTAGCGGGAGCACTTGGACAAGAGACCCAGCATTTT. Translating gives CSVARLAGALGQETQHF.

V usage is TRBV2 and J usage is TRBJ1-2; the D is unclear. CDR1 and CDR2 (germline): SNHLY, FYNNEI. The V end was cut by 1 base, the J end by 0 bases, with 9 bases between. The CDR3 consists of 15 residues. The CDR3 is CASSEVWTANYGYTF. CDR3 sequence (DNA): TGTGCCAGCAGTGAAGTTTGGACGGCTAACTATGGCTACACCTTC.

This clonotype appeared a few times. This chain connects TRBV6-5 to TRBJ2-5; D not resolved. This CDR3 comprises 14 residues. The germline V and J ends were trimmed by 4 bases and 4 bases, with 13 bases remaining between them. CDR1 and CDR2 from the germline V gene are MNHEY and SVGAGI. This CDR3 reads CASSLGLKGETQYF. The CDR3 DNA is TGTGCCAGCAGTTTGGGCCTGAAGGGAGAGACCCAGTACTTC.

This clonotype showed up many times. V is TRBV5-5 and J is TRBJ1-5; D is possibly TRBD1 (6 bases). The CDR3 sequence is 16 residues long. With 4 bases removed from V and 2 bases from J, the gap between germline ends came to 16 bases. CDR1 and CDR2 from the germline V gene are SGHKS and YYEKEE (reference sequence). CDR3 DNA: TGTGCCAGCAGCACACGGGGGGCCACGGGCAATCAGCCCCAGCATTTT. Protein product: CASSTRGATGNQPQHF.